This T cell receptor (beta chain) was sequenced during a study of blood T cell repertoires in COVID-19. The germline CDR1 and CDR2 sequences are MNHEY and SMNVEV (reference sequence). V lost 7 bases, J lost 2 bases, and 4 bases stayed unmatched. The CDR3 has 14 residues. This clone was observed a single time. The table came from immunoSEQ multiplex PCR; TCRdb's copy has only in-frame clones and leaves some out. The data show 250,000 or so clones, with about 87% seen just once and over 4% held by the top ten. Source material: PBMCs or T cells enriched from blood (not recorded which). This receptor was taken from a woman in her 30s with acute COVID-19. This chain joins TRBV27 and TRBJ2-7; 11 bases line up with TRBD2. In DNA form, the CDR3 reads TGTGCCAGCAAGCTTAGCGGGAGGGCCTACGAGCAGTACTTC. It yields the protein CASKLSGRAYEQYF.